The 12 T cell receptor beta chains below were found in one sample sequenced in a study of identical twins. In TCRdb, the 5' RACE reads were re-called with MiXCR into one record per CDR3 protein. The sample has 500,000 to 600,000 distinct CDR3 sequences, about 20% seen once. In addition, the sample was reused for a study of T cells expressing NK-cell markers.

Sequences were obtained from CD4+ T cells sorted from blood. These TCRs come from a woman aged 18 to 35 in good health.

This sequence joins TRBV7-6 and TRBJ2-7; 9 bases are shared with TRBD2. Germline V gives CDR1 SGHVS, CDR2 FNYEAQ. The junction had 13 bases not matched to a gene; V was cut back by 5 bases and J by 5 bases. This CDR3 region has 16 residues. The CDR3 DNA follows: TGTGCCAGCAGCCCAATGGGGCTAGCGGGATTCAACGAGCAGTACTTC. Protein: CASSPMGLAGFNEQYF.

The chain is built from TRBV10-3 and TRBJ1-4; D gene uncertain. The CDR3 spans 13 residues. Germline V gives CDR1 ENHRY, CDR2 SYGVKD. V dropped 5 bases and J dropped 5 bases, with 9 bases sitting between them. Here the CDR3 reads CAISKAGNEKLFF. The CDR3 DNA is TGTGCCATCAGTAAGGCGGGGAATGAAAAACTGTTTTTT.

The V and J genes are TRBV5-6 and TRBJ2-1; TRBD2 agrees at 7 bases. Germline V gives CDR1 SGHDT, CDR2 YYEEEE. The CDR3 totals 16 residues. With V trimmed by 4 bases and J by 5 bases, 12 bases remained unmatched. CDR3 sequence (DNA): TGTGCCAGCAGCCGCTCATGGGCTAGCGGTCACAATGAGCAGTTCTTC. Translated: CASSRSWASGHNEQFF.

This clonotype was counted ten times or more. The chain links TRBV5-1 to TRBJ2-1; 8 bases are a match to TRBD2. Germline loops: CDR1 SGHRS, CDR2 YFSETQ. The ends lost 6 bases at V and 4 bases at J; junction bases unmatched: 6. The CDR3 is 14 residues long. CDR3 in amino acids: CASMKGLEYNEQFF. The CDR3 region has the DNA TGCGCCAGCATGAAGGGACTAGAGTACAATGAGCAGTTCTTC. Complete variable domain (other parts from reference TRBV5-1 and TRBJ2-1): KAGVTQTPRYLIKTRGQQVTLSCSPISGHRSVSWYQQTPGQGLQFLFEYFSETQRNKGNFPGRFSGRQFSNSRSEMNVSTLELGDSALYLCASMKGLEYNEQFFGPGTRLTVL.

V gene TRBV10-3 combines with J gene TRBJ2-5; TRBD1 matches 10 bases. Per germline, CDR1 ENHRY and CDR2 SYGVKD. The junction had 1 base not matched to a gene; V was cut back by 9 bases and J by 6 bases. The CDR3 is 11 amino acids. CDR3 sequence: CAMGQGKTQYF. The CDR3 coding sequence is TGTGCCATGGGACAGGGGAAGACCCAGTACTTC.

This clonotype was seen a few times. The chain links TRBV5-6 to TRBJ1-1; possibly TRBD1 for D (6 bases). Trimming took off 1 base at V and 2 bases at J, with 12 bases between the two ends. Germline V gene data show CDR1 as SGHDT and CDR2 as YYEEEE. The CDR3 is made up of 15 amino acids. The CDR3 protein is CASSLMQGLNTEAFF. The CDR3 DNA reads as TGTGCCAGCAGCTTGATGCAGGGGCTAAACACTGAAGCTTTCTTT.

The chain uses TRBV7-8 and TRBJ2-3, with a possible D match to TRBD1 (6 bases). Germline V gives CDR1 SGHVS, CDR2 FQNEAQ. This CDR3 contains 15 residues. The V and J ends lost 5 bases and 3 bases respectively, with 15 bases between them. The CDR3 spells CASSRPGQKTDTQYF. The DNA of the CDR3 is TGTGCCAGCAGCCGCCCAGGACAGAAGACAGATACGCAGTATTTT.

The V gene is TRBV20-1, the J gene TRBJ2-5, with 8 positions matching TRBD2. The CDR3 contains 16 residues. In germline, CDR1 is DFQATT, CDR2 SNEGSKA (reference sequence). The trim removed 3 bases at V and 4 bases at J, leaving 13 bases unmatched. The CDR3 DNA is TGCAGTGCTAGCGGGCACGGGGGGGTTGGGCCAGAGACCCAGTACTTC. Encoded protein: CSASGHGGVGPETQYF.

Worth noting for this clonotype: A much larger clone differs by one base, so this may be a read error. The CDR3 DNA sequence: TGCAGCGTTGAGGCAGGGGCCTACGAGCAGTACTTC. Protein: CSVEAGAYEQYF. The chain has TRBV29-1 and TRBJ2-7, with a possible D match to TRBD1 (6 bases). The CDR3 has 12 residues. V was trimmed by 3 bases and J by 2 bases, leaving 8 bases between them. Germline loops: CDR1 SQVTM, CDR2 ANQGSEA.

This clonotype was seen only a few times. This rearrangement joins TRBV5-1 to TRBJ2-1; 7 bases are a match to TRBD1. V lost 4 bases, J lost 5 bases, and 9 bases stayed unmatched. Germline-derived CDR1 and CDR2 are SGHRS and YFSETQ. The CDR3 totals 15 residues. Here the CDR3 DNA reads TGCGCCAGCAGCACCGGACAGGCCAGAAACAATGAGCAGTTCTTC. It translates to CASSTGQARNNEQFF.

V is TRBV5-1 and J is TRBJ1-1; 10 nucleotides agree with TRBD1. The CDR3 runs 14 residues. The ends lost 5 bases at V and 5 bases at J; junction bases unmatched: 6. The V gene's germline CDR1 is SGHRS and CDR2 YFSETQ. For the CDR3, the DNA is TGCGCCAGCAGGCCGGGACAGGGGAGGACTGAAGCTTTCTTT. This gives the protein CASRPGQGRTEAFF.

This clonotype was counted between two and nine times. The genes are TRBV29-1 and TRBJ2-7; perhaps TRBD1 as D (6 bases). Germline V lookup: CDR1 SQVTM, CDR2 ANQGSEA. V was trimmed by 6 bases and J by 2 bases, leaving 14 bases between them. The length of the CDR3 is 13 residues. The CDR3 reads CSVAPTGTYEQYF. The CDR3 DNA is TGCAGCGTCGCGCCGACAGGAACCTACGAGCAGTACTTC.